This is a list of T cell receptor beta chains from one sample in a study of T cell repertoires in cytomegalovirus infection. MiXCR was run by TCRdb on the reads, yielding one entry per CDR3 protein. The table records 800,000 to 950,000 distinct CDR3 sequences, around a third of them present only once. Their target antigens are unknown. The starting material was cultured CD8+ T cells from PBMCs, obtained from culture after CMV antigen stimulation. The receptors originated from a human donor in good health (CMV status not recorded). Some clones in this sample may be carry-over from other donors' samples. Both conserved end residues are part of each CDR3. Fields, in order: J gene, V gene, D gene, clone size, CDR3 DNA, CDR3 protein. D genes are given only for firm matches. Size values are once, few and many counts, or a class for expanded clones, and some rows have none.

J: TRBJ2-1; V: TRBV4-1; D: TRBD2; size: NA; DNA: TGCGCCAGCAGCCAGATGACTAGCGGGGGTGGCGGTGAGCAGTTCTTC; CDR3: CASSQMTSGGGGEQFF
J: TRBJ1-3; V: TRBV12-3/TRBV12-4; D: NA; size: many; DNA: TGTGCCAGCAGTCCTCAGGGTTTGGGAAACACCATATATTTT; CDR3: CASSPQGLGNTIYF
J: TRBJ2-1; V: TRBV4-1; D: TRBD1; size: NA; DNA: TGCGCCAGCAGCCACGGACAGGGGTACAATGAGCAGTTCTTC; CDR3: CASSHGQGYNEQFF
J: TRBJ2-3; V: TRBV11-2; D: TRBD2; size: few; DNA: TGTGCCAGCAGCTTCTGGACTAGATTCCCTAGCACAGATACGCAGTATTTT; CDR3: CASSFWTRFPSTDTQYF
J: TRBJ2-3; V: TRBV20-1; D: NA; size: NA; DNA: TGCAGTGCTAACGAGCTTCGCACAGATACGCAGTATTTT; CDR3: CSANELRTDTQYF
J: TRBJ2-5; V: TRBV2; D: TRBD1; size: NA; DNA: TGTGCCAGCAGTTCGACCCCGGGACAGGGAAATCGAGAGACCCAGTACTTC; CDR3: CASSSTPGQGNRETQYF
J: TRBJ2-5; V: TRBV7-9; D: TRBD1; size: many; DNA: TGTGCCAGCAGCCCCGGGACAGGGCCAGAGACCCAGTACTTC; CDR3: CASSPGTGPETQYF
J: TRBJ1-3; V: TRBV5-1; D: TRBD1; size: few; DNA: TGCGCCAGCAGCATAGGGGACAGCTCTGGAAACACCATATATTTT; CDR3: CASSIGDSSGNTIYF
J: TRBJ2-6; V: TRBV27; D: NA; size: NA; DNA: TGTGCCAGCAGGACTAACCCAGGGGTTCTCTCTGGGGCCAACGTCCTGACTTTC; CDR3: CASRTNPGVLSGANVLTF
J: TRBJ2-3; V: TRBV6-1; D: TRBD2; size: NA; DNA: TGTGCCAGCACCGAATGGACTAGCGGGGACACAGATACGCAGTATTTT; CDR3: CASTEWTSGDTDTQYF
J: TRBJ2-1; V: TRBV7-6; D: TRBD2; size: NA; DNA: TGTGCCAGCACCCAAAATGGCGCTAGCGGGGGGGATGAGCAGTTCTTC; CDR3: CASTQNGASGGDEQFF
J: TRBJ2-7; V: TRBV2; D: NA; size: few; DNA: TGTGCCAGCAGTGAGTCGTGGGGCGCTTACGAGCAGTACTTC; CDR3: CASSESWGAYEQYF
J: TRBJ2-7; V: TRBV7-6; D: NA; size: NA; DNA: TGTGCCAGCAGCTTTGCGGGGAATCTGTACGAGCAGTACTTC; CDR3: CASSFAGNLYEQYF
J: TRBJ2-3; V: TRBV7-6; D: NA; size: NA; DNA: TGTGCTAGCAGCCTTTATCCGGGAGATACGCAGTATTTT; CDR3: CASSLYPGDTQYF
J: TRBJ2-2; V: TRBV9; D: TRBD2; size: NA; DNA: TGTGCCAGCAGCGTAGGGGGTAGCGGGACCGGGGAGCTGTTTTTT; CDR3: CASSVGGSGTGELFF
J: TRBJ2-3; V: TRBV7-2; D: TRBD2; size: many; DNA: TGTGCCAGCAGCTTAGGACTAGCGGTGGGGGATACGCAGTATTTT; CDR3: CASSLGLAVGDTQYF
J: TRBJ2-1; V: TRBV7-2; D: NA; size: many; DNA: TGTGCCAGCAGCTTAGTTACTAGCAAATACAATGAGCAGTTCTTC; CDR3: CASSLVTSKYNEQFF
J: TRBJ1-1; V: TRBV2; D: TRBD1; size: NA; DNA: TGTGCCAGCAGAGACCCCAGGGGGGTTTTCTTT; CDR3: CASRDPRGVFF
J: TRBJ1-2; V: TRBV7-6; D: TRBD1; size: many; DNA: TGTGCCAGCAGCTTAGGTCGTATGGGACAGGGGACCGGCTACACCTTC; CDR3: CASSLGRMGQGTGYTF
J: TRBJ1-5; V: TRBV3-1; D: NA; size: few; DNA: TGTGCCAGCAGCCGAACCTCCTCCGGGGTTCAGCCCCAGCATTTT; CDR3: CASSRTSSGVQPQHF
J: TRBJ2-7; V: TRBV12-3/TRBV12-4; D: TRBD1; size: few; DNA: TGTGCCAGCAGTCCGAGGGACAGGGGACTCTACGAGCAGTACTTC; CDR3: CASSPRDRGLYEQYF
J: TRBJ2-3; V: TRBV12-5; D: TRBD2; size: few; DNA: TGTGCTAGTGGTTTGTGGCTAGCGGGGAGCACAGATACGCAGTATTTT; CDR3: CASGLWLAGSTDTQYF
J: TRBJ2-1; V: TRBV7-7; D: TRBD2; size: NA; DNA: TGTGCTAGCAGCTCAAGACTAGCGGGGGGGCGGAATGAGCAGTTCTTC; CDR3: CASSSRLAGGRNEQFF
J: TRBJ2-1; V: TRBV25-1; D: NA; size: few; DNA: TGTGCCAGCAGTGAATTCTTTGACAGGGAGGGTAGGAATGAGCAGTTCTTC; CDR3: CASSEFFDREGRNEQFF
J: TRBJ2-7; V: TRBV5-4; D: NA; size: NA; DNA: TGTGCCAGCAGCTTGGACGCCTTCTCGGGAAGGGACGAGCAGTACTTC; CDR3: CASSLDAFSGRDEQYF
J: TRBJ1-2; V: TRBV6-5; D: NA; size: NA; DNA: TGTGCCAGCAGTTACACGACAGGTTATGGCTACACCTTC; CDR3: CASSYTTGYGYTF
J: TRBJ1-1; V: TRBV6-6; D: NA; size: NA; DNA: TGTGCCAGCAGTTACCCTCTAGATCCGGACAATGAAGCTTTCTTT; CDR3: CASSYPLDPDNEAFF
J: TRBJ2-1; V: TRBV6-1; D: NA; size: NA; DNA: TGTGCCAGCGATCGTGAGCAGTTCTTC; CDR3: CASDREQFF
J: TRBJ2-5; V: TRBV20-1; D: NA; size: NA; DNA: TGCAGTGCTAGAGATCAGGACATCGCTGGGAGCAAGAGGTCGGCTCTCCAAGAGACCCAGTACTTC; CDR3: CSARDQDIAGSKRSALQETQYF
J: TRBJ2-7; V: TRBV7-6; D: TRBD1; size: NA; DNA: TGTGCCAGCAGCTCGACAGGGGTGTGGGAGCAGTACTTC; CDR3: CASSSTGVWEQYF
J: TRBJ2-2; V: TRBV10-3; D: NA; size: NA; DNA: TGTGCCATCAGTGCGGGGAATTCAGGTTCTGGAACGAACACCGGGGAGCTGTTTTTT; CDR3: CAISAGNSGSGTNTGELFF
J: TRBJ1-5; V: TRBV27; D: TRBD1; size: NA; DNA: TGTGCCAGCAGTTTATCCCGGACAGGCCCCCAGCATTTT; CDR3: CASSLSRTGPQHF
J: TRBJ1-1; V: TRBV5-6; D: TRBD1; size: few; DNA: TGTGCCAGCAGCTTGGCACTACAGGGGACTGAAGCTTTCTTT; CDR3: CASSLALQGTEAFF
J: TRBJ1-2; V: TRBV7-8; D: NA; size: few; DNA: TGTGCCAGCAGCTATCGGGCGGATGGCTACACCTTC; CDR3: CASSYRADGYTF
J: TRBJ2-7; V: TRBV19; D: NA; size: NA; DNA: TGTGCCAGTAGTATAGCTAAAGGACGCGAGCAGTACTTC; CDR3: CASSIAKGREQYF
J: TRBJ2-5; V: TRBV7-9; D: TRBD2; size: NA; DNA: TGTGCCAGCAGCTTAGGTCCTAGCGGGGACGAGACCCAGTACTTC; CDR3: CASSLGPSGDETQYF
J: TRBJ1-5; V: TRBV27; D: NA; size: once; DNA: TGTGCCAGCAGAGCCCCGGGAGGAAGCAATCAGCCCCAGCATTTT; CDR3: CASRAPGGSNQPQHF
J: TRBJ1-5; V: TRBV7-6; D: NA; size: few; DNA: TGTGCCAGCAGCTTAGAACAGGGAGCCCTGGATCAGCCCCAGCATTTT; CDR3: CASSLEQGALDQPQHF
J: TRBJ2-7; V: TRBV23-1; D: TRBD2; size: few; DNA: TGCGCCAGCAGTCAATCAACTAGCGGGGACCCATACGAGCAGTACTTC; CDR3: CASSQSTSGDPYEQYF
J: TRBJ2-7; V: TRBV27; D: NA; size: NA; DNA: TGTGCCAGCAGTTTGGGGCCGCGGACCTCCGAGCAGTACTTC; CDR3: CASSLGPRTSEQYF
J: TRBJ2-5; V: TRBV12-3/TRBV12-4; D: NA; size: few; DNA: TGTGCCAGCAGTCGAGGGGGGTACAGAGAGACCCAGTACTTC; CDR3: CASSRGGYRETQYF
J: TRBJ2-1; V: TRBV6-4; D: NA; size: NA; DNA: TGTGCCAGCAGTGACTCTCCAGTCGAGAGCTCCTACAATGAGCAGTTCTTC; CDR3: CASSDSPVESSYNEQFF
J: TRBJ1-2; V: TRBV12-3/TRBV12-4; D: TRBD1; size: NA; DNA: TGTGCCAGCACCGAGACAGGGGACGACTATGGCTACACCTTC; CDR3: CASTETGDDYGYTF
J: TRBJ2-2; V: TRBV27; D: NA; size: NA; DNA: TGTGCCAGCAGTTTATCGTGGGGGACCGGGGAGCTGTTTTTT; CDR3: CASSLSWGTGELFF
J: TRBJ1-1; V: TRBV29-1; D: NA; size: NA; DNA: TGCAGCGTTGAAGATACCGGACAGTACACTGAAGCTTTCTTT; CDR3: CSVEDTGQYTEAFF
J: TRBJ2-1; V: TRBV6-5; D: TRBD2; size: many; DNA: TGTGCCAGCAGTCCCCGGACTAGCGGGGGGAGGGCCTACAATGAGCAGTTCTTC; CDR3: CASSPRTSGGRAYNEQFF
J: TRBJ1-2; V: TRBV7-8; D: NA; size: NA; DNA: TGTGCCAGCAGCTTAAGTCTTTCCGGGGGTAACTATGGCTACACCTTC; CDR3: CASSLSLSGGNYGYTF
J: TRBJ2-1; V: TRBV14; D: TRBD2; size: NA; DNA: TGTGCCAGCAGCCAAGGACTAGCGGTTAGGAGCTCCTACAATGAGCAGTTCTTC; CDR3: CASSQGLAVRSSYNEQFF
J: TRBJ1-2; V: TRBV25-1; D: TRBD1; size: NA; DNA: TGTGCCAGCAGTGGGACAGGGGGCTGGTTCGATGGCTACACCTTC; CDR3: CASSGTGGWFDGYTF
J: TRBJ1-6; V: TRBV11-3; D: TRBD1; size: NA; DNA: TGTGCCAGCAGCTTAGTTCAGCGGGACAGGTTCTATAATTCACCCCTCCACTTT; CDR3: CASSLVQRDRFYNSPLHF
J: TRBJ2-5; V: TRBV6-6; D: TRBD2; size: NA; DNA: TGTGCCAGCAGTGACCGGACTAGCTTAGAGACCCAGTACTTC; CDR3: CASSDRTSLETQYF
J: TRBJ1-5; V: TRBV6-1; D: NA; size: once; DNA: TGTGCCAGCACTCTAGAGGAGGGAGGGGGACAGCCCCAGCATTTT; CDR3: CASTLEEGGGQPQHF
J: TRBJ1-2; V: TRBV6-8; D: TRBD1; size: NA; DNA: TGTGCCAGCGCCCTCACAGGGGGCTATGGCTACACCTTC; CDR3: CASALTGGYGYTF
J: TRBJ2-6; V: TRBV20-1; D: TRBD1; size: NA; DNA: TGCAGTGCTAGAAAATCGGGAGGGACAGGGGGCGCCGGGGCCAACGTCCTGACTTTC; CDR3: CSARKSGGTGGAGANVLTF
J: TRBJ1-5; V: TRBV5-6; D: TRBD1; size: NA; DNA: TGTGCCAGCAGCTGGGGAGGCAGGGGGATTGGCAATCAGCCCCAGCATTTT; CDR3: CASSWGGRGIGNQPQHF
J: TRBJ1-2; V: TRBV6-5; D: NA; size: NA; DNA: TGTGCCAGCTCAACCGGGCCTATTGGCTACACCTTC; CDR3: CASSTGPIGYTF
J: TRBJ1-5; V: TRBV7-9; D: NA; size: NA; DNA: TGTGCCAGCAGCTTATCTTACCCTTATGGGGAGCCCCAGCATTTT; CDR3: CASSLSYPYGEPQHF
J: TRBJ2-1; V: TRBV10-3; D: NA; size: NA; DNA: TGTGCCATCAGTGAGGAGGGGGGACCCTACAATGAGCAGTTCTTC; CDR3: CAISEEGGPYNEQFF
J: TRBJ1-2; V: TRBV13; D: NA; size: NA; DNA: TGTGCCAGCAGCCCCAGGGGCGACATTAAGGATGGCTACACCTTC; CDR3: CASSPRGDIKDGYTF
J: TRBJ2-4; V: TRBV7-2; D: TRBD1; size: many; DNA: TGTGCCAGCAGCTTGGGACAGGGCGATTACTTC; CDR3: CASSLGQGDYF